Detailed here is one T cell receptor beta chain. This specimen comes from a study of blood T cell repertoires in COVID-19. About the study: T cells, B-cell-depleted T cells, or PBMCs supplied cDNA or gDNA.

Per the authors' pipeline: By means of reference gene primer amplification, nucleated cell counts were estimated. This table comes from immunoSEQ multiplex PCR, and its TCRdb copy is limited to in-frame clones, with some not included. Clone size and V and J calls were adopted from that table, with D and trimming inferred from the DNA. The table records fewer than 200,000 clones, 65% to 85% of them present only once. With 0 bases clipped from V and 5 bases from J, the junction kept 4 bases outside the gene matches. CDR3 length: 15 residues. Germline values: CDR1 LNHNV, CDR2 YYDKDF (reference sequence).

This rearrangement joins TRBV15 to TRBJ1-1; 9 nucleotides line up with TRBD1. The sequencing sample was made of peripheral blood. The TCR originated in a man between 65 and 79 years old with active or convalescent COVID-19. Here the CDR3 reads CATSREMTGGTEAFF. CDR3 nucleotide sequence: TGTGCCACCAGCAGAGAGATGACAGGGGGAACTGAAGCTTTCTTT.